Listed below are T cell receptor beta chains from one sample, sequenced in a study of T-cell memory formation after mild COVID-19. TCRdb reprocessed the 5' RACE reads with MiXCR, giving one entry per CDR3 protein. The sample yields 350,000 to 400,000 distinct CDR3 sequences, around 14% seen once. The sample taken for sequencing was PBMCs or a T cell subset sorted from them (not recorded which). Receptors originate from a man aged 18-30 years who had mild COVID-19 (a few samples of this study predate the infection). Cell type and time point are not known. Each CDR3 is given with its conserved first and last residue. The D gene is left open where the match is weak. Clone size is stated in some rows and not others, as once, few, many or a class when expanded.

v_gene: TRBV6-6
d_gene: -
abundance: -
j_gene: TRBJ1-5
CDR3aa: CASSYGVNQPQHF
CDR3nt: TGTGCCAGCAGTTACGGAGTCAATCAGCCCCAGCATTTT

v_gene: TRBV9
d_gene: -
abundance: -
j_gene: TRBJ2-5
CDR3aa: CASSVGTVPQETQYF
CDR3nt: TGTGCCAGCAGCGTAGGGACAGTCCCCCAAGAGACCCAGTACTTC

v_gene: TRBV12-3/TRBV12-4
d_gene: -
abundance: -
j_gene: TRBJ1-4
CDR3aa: CASGEITKEKLFF
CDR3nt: TGTGCCAGCGGGGAAATAACAAAAGAAAAACTGTTTTTT

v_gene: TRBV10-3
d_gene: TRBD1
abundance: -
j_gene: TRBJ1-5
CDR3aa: CAITGQGDSNQPQHF
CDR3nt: TGTGCCATCACCGGACAGGGGGATAGCAATCAGCCCCAGCATTTT

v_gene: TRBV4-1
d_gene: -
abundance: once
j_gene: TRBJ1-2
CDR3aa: CASSQEGRGRNGYTF
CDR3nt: TGCGCCAGCAGCCAAGAGGGACGGGGGAGAAACGGCTACACCTTC

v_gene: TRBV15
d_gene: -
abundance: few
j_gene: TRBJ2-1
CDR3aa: CATSRDRLTSTLDEQFF
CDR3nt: TGTGCCACCAGCAGAGATCGGCTGACGTCTACTCTCGATGAGCAGTTCTTC

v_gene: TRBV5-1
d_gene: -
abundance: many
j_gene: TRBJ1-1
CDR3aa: CASSLAPTDLGTEAFF
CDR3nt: TGCGCCAGCAGCTTGGCCCCCACCGACCTGGGAACTGAAGCTTTCTTT

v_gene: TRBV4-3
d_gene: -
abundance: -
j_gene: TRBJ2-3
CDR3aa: CASSQVRDSLTDTQYF
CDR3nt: TGCGCCAGCAGCCAAGTCCGGGACTCCCTCACAGATACGCAGTATTTT

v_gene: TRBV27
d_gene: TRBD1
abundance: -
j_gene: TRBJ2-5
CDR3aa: CARSVTGESQYF
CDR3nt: TGTGCCAGAAGTGTCACAGGGGAGTCCCAGTACTTC

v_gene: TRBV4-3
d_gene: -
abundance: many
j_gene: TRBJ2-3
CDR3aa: CASSQDWSTGSTDTQYF
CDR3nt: TGCGCCAGCAGCCAAGATTGGTCGACAGGCAGCACAGATACGCAGTATTTT

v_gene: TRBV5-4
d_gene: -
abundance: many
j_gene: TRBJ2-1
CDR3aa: CASSPSGAGYNEQFF
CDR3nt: TGTGCCAGCAGCCCTTCCGGTGCGGGGTACAATGAGCAGTTCTTC

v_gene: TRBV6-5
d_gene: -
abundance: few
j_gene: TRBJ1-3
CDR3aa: CASSNPSIDTIYF
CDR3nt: TGTGCCAGCAGTAACCCGAGCATTGACACCATATATTTT

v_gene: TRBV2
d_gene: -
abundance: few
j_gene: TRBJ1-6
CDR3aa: CASSETRSRNSPLHF
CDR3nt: TGTGCCAGCAGTGAGACGAGGTCCCGGAATTCACCCCTCCACTTT

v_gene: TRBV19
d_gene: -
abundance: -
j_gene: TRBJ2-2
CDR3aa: CASRLLRHTGELFF
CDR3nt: TGTGCCAGTCGCCTATTAAGACACACCGGGGAGCTGTTTTTT

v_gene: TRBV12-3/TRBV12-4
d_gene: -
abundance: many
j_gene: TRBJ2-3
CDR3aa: CASSSSTDTQYF
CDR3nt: TGTGCCAGCAGTTCTAGCACAGATACGCAGTATTTT

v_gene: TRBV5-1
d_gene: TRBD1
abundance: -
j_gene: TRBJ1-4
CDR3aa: CASSLGQGQNEKLFF
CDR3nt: TGCGCCAGCAGCTTGGGACAGGGGCAAAATGAAAAACTGTTTTTT